This entry describes one TCR beta chain. Its antigen is currently unknown. The sample comes from a study of CD4 T cells in relation to SARS-CoV-2 and coronaviruses. Study-level information: After less than eleven days of antigen culture, PBMC TCR beta CDR3s were sequenced. Shared crossreactive spike epitopes were mapped to their HLA restriction.

Unexposed donor CD4+ T cells date from about 2011-2018, before the COVID-19 pandemic. Isolation of CD4+ T cells took place after about 9 days in culture. This CDR3 contains 14 residues. Germline loops: CDR1 SQVTM, CDR2 ANQGSEA. V was clipped by 2 bases and J by 0 bases, with 8 bases between them. Profiling relied on immunoSEQ multiplex PCR, and the TCRdb table lists in-frame clones only, not all of them. This table has about 17,000 clones, roughly 82% appearing once. The sample taken for sequencing was CD4+ T cells from PBMCs, cultured in vitro. The V call is TRBV29-1, the J call TRBJ2-4, with D unresolved. The sequence came from a human donor in good health. CDR3 sequence (DNA): TGCAGCGTTGAACGGAGTCTAGCCAAAAACATTCAGTACTTC. As protein: CSVERSLAKNIQYF.